The 16 T cell receptor beta chains below come from one sample, sequenced in a study of T cell clones after liver transplantation. The table came from immunoSEQ multiplex PCR; TCRdb's copy has only in-frame clones and leaves some out. This sample yields about 75,000 clones, of which 84% are seen a single time; around 2% belongs to the top ten. The starting material was CD4+ T cells from blood, obtained around 50 months after liver transplant. The receptors were gathered from a human patient who received a liver transplant. Some T cells could come from the graft donor.

This chain connects TRBV30 to TRBJ1-5; no definite D call. Germline values: CDR1 GTSNPN, CDR2 SVGIG (reference sequence). Trimming took off 0 bases at V and 8 bases at J, with 8 bases between the two ends. CDR3 size: 12 residues. The CDR3 sequence is CAWSVPLEPQHF. As DNA, the CDR3 is TGTGCCTGGAGTGTACCCCTTGAGCCCCAGCATTTT.

The CDR3 DNA sequence: TGCGCCAGCAGAGGGACTCAAACTAGCACAGATACGCAGTATTTT. Translating it yields CASRGTQTSTDTQYF. V gene TRBV5-1 combines with J gene TRBJ2-3; a possible D gene is TRBD2 (6 bases). V lost 5 bases and J 0 bases, leaving 13 bases between the germline ends. The CDR3 is made up of 15 amino acids. Germline-derived CDR1 and CDR2 are SGHRS and YFSETQ.

The genes are TRBV10-2 and TRBJ2-3; perhaps D is TRBD1 or TRBD2 (5 bases each). Germline CDR1 WSHSY, CDR2 SAAADI. The CDR3 loop spans 13 amino acids. Trimming removed 7 bases from V and 10 bases from J, with 18 bases in between. CDR3 protein: CASTQGPWVAQYF. Written as DNA, the CDR3 is TGCGCCAGCACTCAGGGACCGTGGGTAGCGCAGTATTTT.

V gene TRBV5-4 combines with J gene TRBJ2-5; D is perhaps TRBD2 (6 bases). Looked up from germline, CDR1 is SGHNT and CDR2 is YYREEE (reference sequence). The CDR3 length is 14 residues. V lost 0 bases to trimming and J lost 1 base, with 7 bases between them. CDR3 DNA: TGTGCCAGCAGCTTGGCGGGAGCCCAAGAGACCCAGTACTTC. It specifies CASSLAGAQETQYF.

Note on this clone: The same CDR3 is also encoded by other DNA sequences in this sample. The chain has TRBV5-1 and TRBJ2-5, with 8 positions matching TRBD1. Per the germline V gene, CDR1 is SGHRS and CDR2 is YFSETQ. Trimming took 2 bases from V and 5 from J; bases not matched to a gene: 5. This CDR3 has 14 amino acids. DNA for the CDR3: TGCGCCAGCAGCTTTACAGGGGGGCGTGAGACCCAGTACTTC. It yields the protein CASSFTGGRETQYF.

The rearrangement uses TRBV13 and TRBJ2-1, with 10 bases that match TRBD2. The CDR3 runs 17 residues. Per germline, CDR1 PRHDT and CDR2 FYEKMQ (reference sequence). J was trimmed by 9 bases and V by 3 bases; bases with no gene match: 14. CDR3 sequence (DNA): TGTGCCAGCAGCTTGAGTAGGGCTAGCGGGAGACAGCGTGAGCAGTTCTTC. Amino acids: CASSLSRASGRQREQFF. Full variable domain (rest looked up from reference TRBV13 and TRBJ2-1): AAGVIQSPRHLIKEKRETATLKCYPIPRHDTVYWYQQGPGQDPQFLISFYEKMQSDKGSIPDRFSAQQFSDYHSELNMSSLELGDSALYFCASSLSRASGRQREQFFGPGTRLTVL.

The V and J genes are TRBV28 and TRBJ2-3; TRBD2 aligns across 8 bases. The V segment lost 6 bases and the J segment 0 bases; nucleotides outside the gene matches: 8. The CDR3 length is 16 residues. In germline, CDR1 is MDHEN, CDR2 SYDVKM. DNA for the CDR3: TGTGCCAGCAGAAATGGACTAGCCAGGAGCACAGATACGCAGTATTTT. The encoded protein is CASRNGLARSTDTQYF.

The chain has TRBV1 and TRBJ2-7; the table's D call of TRBD2 was not tested on the DNA. TRBV1 is a documented pseudogene. The CDR3 sequence is 16 residues long. CDR3 DNA sequence: TGCACCAGCAGCCGAGAGGAACTAGCGGAGTCCTACGAGCAGTACTTC. Encoded protein: CTSSREELAESYEQYF.

CDR3 amino acids: CASSLVIRHTEAFF. CDR3 in DNA: TGTGCCAGCAGCTTAGTAATTAGGCACACTGAAGCTTTCTTT. V gene TRBV7-2 combines with J gene TRBJ1-1; D remains unclear. The CDR3 is made up of 14 amino acids. Germline assignment: CDR1 SGHTA and CDR2 FQGNSA. Trimming shortened V by 1 base and J by 3 bases, and 9 bases separated the two germline ends.

This chain connects TRBV6-6 to TRBJ1-2; 7 bases align to TRBD1. The CDR3 sequence is 13 residues long. Germline assignment: CDR1 MNHNY and CDR2 SVGAGI (reference sequence). Germline trimming cut 5 bases from V and 2 bases from J; bases unmatched to any gene: 2. The CDR3 DNA sequence: TGTGCCAGCAGTCAACAGGGGAACTATGGCTACACCTTC. Protein product: CASSQQGNYGYTF.

The count of this clone is one. The chain joins TRBV7-2 to TRBJ1-1; a possible D gene is TRBD1 (5 bases). V shed 2 bases and J shed 5 bases, with 15 bases lying between them. CDR3 length: 15 residues. Germline lookup yields CDR1 SGHTA and CDR2 FQGNSA. CDR3 loop: CASSLFGSGTTEAFF. The CDR3 DNA reads TGTGCCAGCAGCTTATTCGGGTCAGGGACGACTGAAGCTTTCTTT.

The V gene is TRBV4-2, the J gene TRBJ2-5; 8 nucleotides line up with TRBD2. The V and J ends lost 1 base and 13 bases, in that order; junction bases with no gene match: 5. CDR1 and CDR2 from the germline V gene are LGHNA and YNFKEQ. This CDR3 spans 12 amino acids. In nucleotides, the CDR3 is TGTGCCAGCAGCCAAGGCGGGGGGTCGCGGTACTTC. Protein: CASSQGGGSRYF.

V and J are TRBV15 and TRBJ2-3; the D gene is possibly TRBD1 (6 bases). Germline-derived CDR1 and CDR2 are LNHNV and YYDKDF (reference sequence). V was pared by 1 base and J by 0 bases, with 17 bases between. The CDR3 sequence is 18 residues long. CDR3 bases: TGTGCCACCAGCAGAGCCCGGACAGTCCGGTCGAGCACAGATACGCAGTATTTT. This translates into CATSRARTVRSSTDTQYF.

The gene calls are TRBV5-8 and TRBJ2-1, with 12 bases lining up with TRBD2. Germline trimming cut 0 bases from V and 0 bases from J; bases unmatched to any gene: 7. The length of the CDR3 is 19 residues. Germline CDR1 and CDR2: SGHTS and YDEGEE. CDR3 sequence: CASSLGVTSGRSSYNEQFF. CDR3 DNA: TGTGCCAGCAGCTTGGGGGTGACTAGCGGGAGAAGCTCCTACAATGAGCAGTTCTTC.

This rearrangement joins TRBV7-2 to TRBJ2-7, with 16 bases identical to TRBD2. With V trimmed by 9 bases and J by 3 bases, 14 bases remained unmatched. Germline V gene sequence: CDR1 SGHTA, CDR2 FQGNSA. The CDR3 length is 18 residues. The CDR3 protein is CARPNPGLAGGVIYEQYF. The DNA of the CDR3 is TGTGCCAGACCTAACCCGGGACTAGCGGGGGGGGTTATCTACGAGCAGTACTTC. Based on the CDR3 plus reference TRBV7-2 and TRBJ2-7, the full variable domain is GAGVSQSPSNKVTEKGKDVELRCDPISGHTALYWYRQSLGQGLEFLIYFQGNSAPDKSGLPSDRFSAERTGGSVSTLTIQRTQQEDSAVYLCARPNPGLAGGVIYEQYFGPGTRLTVT.

This clone is labeled as medium-sized. This chain uses TRBV19 with TRBJ2-4; 7 bases align to TRBD1. This CDR3 contains 17 residues. CDR1 is LNHDA and CDR2 is SQIVND in the germline V gene (reference sequence). The V and J ends lost 0 bases and 6 bases, in that order; junction bases with no gene match: 11. The CDR3 protein is CASSIDHAGGPRNIQYF. The CDR3 DNA follows: TGTGCCAGTAGTATAGATCACGCAGGGGGTCCCCGAAACATTCAGTACTTC.